The rows below give T cell receptor beta chains drawn from one sample of a study of control samples from healthy donors and cancer patients. Sequenced by immunoSEQ multiplex PCR; TCRdb stores in-frame clones only, minus some. The sample contains 120,000 or so clones, around 87% of which appear only once. Sequencing was done on a sample of blood. These receptors were obtained from a young man in good health. CDR3s include the opening cysteine and the closing phenylalanine or tryptophan. D genes are given only for firm matches. Clone size, where shown, is once, few, many, or a class for clones that have expanded.

V gene: TRBV24-1
clone size: .
J gene: TRBJ2-3
D gene: TRBD2
CDR3 DNA: TGTGCCACCAGTGAGGGGACTAGCGCCACAGATACGCAGTATTTT
CDR3 protein: CATSEGTSATDTQYF

V gene: TRBV7-2
clone size: .
J gene: TRBJ1-2
D gene: .
CDR3 DNA: TGTGCCAGCAGCTTAGGTACAGGGTTCTATGGCTACACCTTC
CDR3 protein: CASSLGTGFYGYTF

V gene: TRBV6-2/TRBV6-3
clone size: once
J gene: TRBJ2-7
D gene: .
CDR3 DNA: TGTGCCAGCAGTTACACGGGTTCAGGCGAGCAGTACTTC
CDR3 protein: CASSYTGSGEQYF

V gene: TRBV2
clone size: .
J gene: TRBJ1-6
D gene: .
CDR3 DNA: TGTGCCAGCAGTGAAGGGGCAGTGGGCAATTCACCCCTCCACTTT
CDR3 protein: CASSEGAVGNSPLHF

V gene: TRBV28
clone size: .
J gene: TRBJ1-2
D gene: .
CDR3 DNA: TGTGCCAGCAGTCCATCCTCCTATGGCTACACCTTC
CDR3 protein: CASSPSSYGYTF

V gene: TRBV9
clone size: .
J gene: TRBJ2-3
D gene: TRBD2
CDR3 DNA: TGTGCCAGCAGCGTAGTAGGTCTAGCGGGGAGCACAGATACGCAGTATTTT
CDR3 protein: CASSVVGLAGSTDTQYF

V gene: TRBV11-2
clone size: .
J gene: TRBJ2-1
D gene: TRBD1
CDR3 DNA: TGTGCCAGCAGCCAGGGACAGGGGGTATTGTTCGATGAGCAGTTCTTC
CDR3 protein: CASSQGQGVLFDEQFF

V gene: TRBV29-1
clone size: .
J gene: TRBJ1-1
D gene: .
CDR3 DNA: TGCAGCGTCGCGCTCGGAGGGAACACTGAAGCTTTCTTT
CDR3 protein: CSVALGGNTEAFF

V gene: TRBV11-2
clone size: .
J gene: TRBJ1-1
D gene: .
CDR3 DNA: TGTGCCAGCAGCCCGACGGGAGGGAACACTGAAGCTTTCTTT
CDR3 protein: CASSPTGGNTEAFF

V gene: TRBV7-9
clone size: once
J gene: TRBJ1-2
D gene: .
CDR3 DNA: TGTGCCAGCAGCTTAGGGGGAAGCTATGGCTACACCTTC
CDR3 protein: CASSLGGSYGYTF

V gene: TRBV11-2
clone size: .
J gene: TRBJ2-1
D gene: .
CDR3 DNA: TGTGCCAGCAGCTTAGGGCAGGGAGGTTACAATGAGCAGTTCTTC
CDR3 protein: CASSLGQGGYNEQFF

V gene: TRBV2
clone size: .
J gene: TRBJ2-5
D gene: .
CDR3 DNA: TGTGCCAGCAGTGGGACAGCCCAAGAGAAGACCCAGTACTTC
CDR3 protein: CASSGTAQEKTQYF

V gene: TRBV12-5
clone size: .
J gene: TRBJ1-1
D gene: .
CDR3 DNA: TGTGCTAGTGGTTTGTACGAGGTGGGGTTAGGAGCTTTCTTT
CDR3 protein: CASGLYEVGLGAFF

V gene: TRBV30
clone size: .
J gene: TRBJ1-2
D gene: TRBD1
CDR3 DNA: TGTGCCTGGAGCAGGACAGGGACGTGGGATGGCTACACCTTC
CDR3 protein: CAWSRTGTWDGYTF

V gene: TRBV9
clone size: .
J gene: TRBJ2-5
D gene: .
CDR3 DNA: TGTGCCAGCAGCACGGGGGTAGGAGGGACCCAGTACTTC
CDR3 protein: CASSTGVGGTQYF

V gene: TRBV10-2
clone size: once
J gene: TRBJ2-1
D gene: .
CDR3 DNA: TGCGCCAGCAGTCCGGGACATCCCCCCGACAATGAGCAGTTCTTC
CDR3 protein: CASSPGHPPDNEQFF

V gene: TRBV6-1
clone size: .
J gene: TRBJ1-2
D gene: .
CDR3 DNA: TGTGCCAGCAGTGAAAGGTCAGCCACATCCGCCTATGGCTACACCTTC
CDR3 protein: CASSERSATSAYGYTF

V gene: TRBV15
clone size: once
J gene: TRBJ1-5
D gene: .
CDR3 DNA: TGTGCCACCAGCAGAGACGGCGCCCCCGATCAGCCCCAGCATTTT
CDR3 protein: CATSRDGAPDQPQHF

V gene: TRBV27
clone size: .
J gene: TRBJ1-1
D gene: .
CDR3 DNA: TGTGCCAGCAGTTTATACATGAACACTGAAGCTTTCTTT
CDR3 protein: CASSLYMNTEAFF

V gene: TRBV25-1
clone size: .
J gene: TRBJ2-5
D gene: .
CDR3 DNA: TGTGCCAGCAGTGAATCAGGGTTGAAGACCCAGTACTTC
CDR3 protein: CASSESGLKTQYF

V gene: TRBV18
clone size: .
J gene: TRBJ1-2
D gene: .
CDR3 DNA: TGTGCCAGCTCACCAGACCGAAGCTATGGCTACACCTTC
CDR3 protein: CASSPDRSYGYTF

V gene: TRBV27
clone size: few
J gene: TRBJ1-5
D gene: .
CDR3 DNA: TGTGCCAGCAGTTCTACGTCTGAAGACCAGCCCCAGCATTTT
CDR3 protein: CASSSTSEDQPQHF